These 26 T cell receptor beta chains came from one sample sequenced in a study of T-cell reconstitution after alpha-beta-depleted transplantation in children. This sample's TCRbeta library carried unique molecular identifier barcodes. One entry per CDR3 protein, called by TCRdb with MiXCR from the PCR reads. The sample records around 530,000 distinct CDR3 sequences, approximately 32% being singletons. This specimen consisted of PBMCs from the stem cell graft donor, obtained from the stem cell graft. These receptors all come from a human donor who donated a stem cell graft to a child with aplastic anemia.

In its sample, this clonotype was seen a few times. This chain links TRBV30 with TRBJ2-5; 11 bases match TRBD2. V shed 2 bases, J shed 5 bases, and the junction held 10 bases outside the gene matches. CDR1 and CDR2 from the germline V gene are GTSNPN and SVGIG (reference sequence). The CDR3 consists of 16 residues. The CDR3 spells CAWSISLAGVEETQYF. CDR3 in DNA: TGTGCCTGGAGTATATCACTAGCGGGAGTTGAGGAGACCCAGTACTTC.

Only a few counts were recorded for this clonotype. The chain employs TRBV29-1 and TRBJ1-1, with D possibly being TRBD1 (5 bases). The V end lost 3 bases, the J end lost 0 bases, and 11 bases lay between the germline ends. The CDR3 has 14 amino acids. Germline V gene lookup returns CDR1 SQVTM and CDR2 ANQGSEA. The CDR3 nucleotides read TGCAGCGTTGAGGGCAGGGCCTTGAACACTGAAGCTTTCTTT. It encodes CSVEGRALNTEAFF. The full variable domain, rest sourced from reference TRBV29-1 and TRBJ1-1, is SAVISQKPSRDICQRGTSLTIQCQVDSQVTMMFWYRQQPGQSLTLIATANQGSEATYESGFVIDKFPISRPNLTFSTLTVSNMSPEDSSIYLCSVEGRALNTEAFFGQGTRLTVV.

This sequence joins TRBV12-3 or TRBV12-4 and TRBJ1-2, with D uncertain. The germline V and J ends were trimmed by 5 bases and 1 base, with 17 bases remaining between them. There are 16 residues in the CDR3. In DNA form, the CDR3 reads TGTGCCAGCAGTCCGAGAAGGGTGGGTAATAACTATGGCTACACCTTC. Its protein product is CASSPRRVGNNYGYTF.

The rearrangement links TRBV13 to TRBJ2-5; D may correspond to TRBD1 or TRBD2 (5 bases each). Deletions cut 6 bases from V and 2 bases from J, with 16 bases between. The CDR3 is made up of 15 amino acids. Looked up from germline, CDR1 is PRHDT and CDR2 is FYEKMQ (reference sequence). DNA for the CDR3: TGTGCCAGCAGGTCAGCAACTGGGGGACAAGAGACCCAGTACTTC. It encodes CASRSATGGQETQYF.

V is TRBV7-9 and J is TRBJ2-1; D remains unclear. Germline CDR1 is SEHNR and CDR2 is FQNEAQ (reference sequence). Trimming removed 1 base from V and 7 bases from J, with 17 bases in between. The CDR3 is 16 amino acids. Here the CDR3 reads CASSLVGKAYLNEQFF. The CDR3 region has the DNA TGTGCCAGCAGCTTAGTAGGGAAGGCTTACTTGAATGAGCAGTTCTTC. The full variable domain, its missing parts supplied by reference TRBV7-9 and TRBJ2-1, is DTGVSQNPRHKITKRGQNVTFRCDPISEHNRLYWYRQTLGQGPEFLTYFQNEAQLEKSRLLSDRFSAERPKGSFSTLEIQRTEQGDSAMYLCASSLVGKAYLNEQFFGPGTRLTVL.

This clonotype occurred a few times. This sequence joins TRBV28 and TRBJ2-7, with D possibly matching TRBD2 (6 bases). Germline CDR1 reads MDHEN; CDR2 reads SYDVKM. CDR3 length: 15 amino acids. With 6 bases removed from V and 4 bases from J, the gap between germline ends came to 19 bases. CDR3 sequence reads: CASSPHTGEAYEQYF. In DNA form, the CDR3 reads TGTGCCAGCAGCCCCCATACGGGAGAGGCTTACGAGCAGTACTTC.

Only one count was recorded for this clonotype. This sequence joins TRBV20-1 and TRBJ1-4, with D hard to call. This CDR3 comprises 13 residues. V lost 3 bases and J lost 8, with 13 bases in between. Germline V gene lookup returns CDR1 DFQATT and CDR2 SNEGSKA (reference sequence). CDR3 DNA sequence: TGCAGTGCTAGTAGGCCGTCAGGAGAAAAACTGTTTTTT. It is translated as CSASRPSGEKLFF.

V and J are TRBV12-5 and TRBJ2-2, with 8 nucleotides matching TRBD1. CDR1 LGHNT and CDR2 FRNRAP come from the germline V gene. This CDR3 spans 18 amino acids. V lost 0 bases, J lost 1 base, and 7 bases stayed unmatched. For the CDR3, the DNA is TGTGCTAGTGGTTTGGTGAATCTTGGACAGGGGAACACCGGGGAGCTGTTTTTT. Its translation: CASGLVNLGQGNTGELFF.

This clonotype was seen only a few times. The chain carries TRBV20-1 and TRBJ2-7; 8 bases match TRBD2. The CDR3 consists of 13 residues. Germline V lookup: CDR1 DFQATT, CDR2 SNEGSKA (reference sequence). J lost 2 bases, V lost 3 bases, and 3 bases had no gene match. In DNA, the CDR3 is TGCAGTGCTAGGTTAGCGGGGACCTACGAGCAGTACTTC. Translating gives CSARLAGTYEQYF.

The chain recombines TRBV11-2 with TRBJ2-5; a possible D gene is TRBD1 (5 bases). The CDR3 loop spans 13 amino acids. The germline gives CDR1 SGHAT, CDR2 FQNNGV. Trimming took 5 bases from V and 7 from J, leaving 14 bases between them. The CDR3 bases are TGTGCCAGCAGCCCGAACAGGTTCCTGACCCAGTACTTC. The encoded protein is CASSPNRFLTQYF.

The V and J genes are TRBV20-1 and TRBJ2-1; 7 bases are shared with TRBD2. This CDR3 is built from 17 residues. The V segment lost 0 bases and the J segment 3 bases; nucleotides outside the gene matches: 11. Germline-derived CDR1 and CDR2 are DFQATT and SNEGSKA (reference sequence). In DNA form, the CDR3 reads TGCAGTGCTAGAGACCACGTCGTCGGCGGGAGCTACAATGAGCAGTTCTTC. This encodes CSARDHVVGGSYNEQFF.

This clonotype has only a few counts. The chain has TRBV27 and TRBJ2-7, with D tentatively TRBD1 (5 bases). Trimming took off 9 bases at V and 1 base at J, with 13 bases between the two ends. The CDR3 length is 13 residues. The germline CDR1 and CDR2 sequences are MNHEY and SMNVEV (reference sequence). The CDR3 loop is CARTGRESYEQYV. CDR3 in DNA: TGTGCCAGGACTGGCAGGGAATCCTACGAGCAGTACGTC.

This clonotype was counted only a few times. One end of the junction is discordant with germline, which a read error may explain. The chain is built from TRBV7-2 and TRBJ2-2; 9 bases line up with TRBD2. CDR1 SGHTA and CDR2 FQGNSA come from the germline V gene. The CDR3 sequence is 15 residues long. CDR3 sequence: CASSLAGSLAGELFF. The CDR3 DNA reads as TGTGCCAGCAGCCTAGCGGGAAGTTTGGCCGGGGAGCTGTTTTTT.

The DNA of the CDR3 is TGCAGTGCTAGAGATGAGGGTCTGCATTTT. Translation: CSARDEGLHF. V is TRBV20-1 and J is TRBJ1-5; D is ambiguous. CDR1 is DFQATT, CDR2 SNEGSKA, per germline (reference sequence). V gave up 0 bases and J gave up 15 bases, with 9 bases separating them. The CDR3 has 10 amino acids.

This clonotype has more than one count but fewer than ten. An end of the junction does not agree with germline; a read error may underlie this. The chain recombines TRBV10-1 with TRBJ2-3, with 10 bases aligning to TRBD2. This CDR3 contains 14 residues. Germline V gene lookup returns CDR1 WNHNN and CDR2 SYGVQD (reference sequence). The CDR3 sequence is CASSGTSGTDTQYF. CDR3 bases: TGTGCCAGCAGCGGGACTAGCGGCACAGATACGCAGTATTTT.

The J gene is TRBJ1-2, the V gene TRBV2; D gene unclear. Trimming removed 2 bases at V and 5 bases at J, with 12 bases between. The CDR3 covers 14 residues. Germline V lookup: CDR1 SNHLY, CDR2 FYNNEI. CDR3 loop: CASSESQPRYGYTF. The CDR3 nucleotides read TGTGCCAGCAGTGAAAGCCAGCCTCGGTATGGCTACACCTTC.

The rearrangement joins TRBV30 to TRBJ1-5, with 8 positions matching TRBD1. The CDR3 is made up of 14 amino acids. From germline, CDR1 is GTSNPN and CDR2 SVGIG (reference sequence). The V gene end was trimmed by 2 bases and the J gene end by 5 bases; junction bases not matched to a gene: 5. CDR3 in DNA: TGTGCCTGGAGTCTCGGACAGGGTGATCAGCCCCAGCATTTT. It translates to CAWSLGQGDQPQHF.

The chain has TRBV9 and TRBJ2-1; TRBD2 matches 8 bases. CDR3 length: 19 residues. The germline gives CDR1 SGDLS, CDR2 YYNGEE. V shed 0 bases, J shed 4 bases, and the junction held 15 bases outside the gene matches. The CDR3 nucleotides read TGTGCCAGCAGCGTAGATGGTAGTAGCGGGAACTGGCTATACAATGAGCAGTTCTTC. It is translated as CASSVDGSSGNWLYNEQFF.

The chain combines TRBV12-3 or TRBV12-4 with TRBJ1-4; 8 nucleotides agree with TRBD1. V trimming: 9 bases; J trimming: 4 bases; junction bases outside the gene matches: 4. This CDR3 contains 13 residues. CDR3 in amino acids: CASSGGGNEKLFF. CDR3 DNA: TGTGCCAGTTCAGGGGGCGGTAATGAAAAACTGTTTTTT.

This clonotype was seen only a few times. The chain links TRBV7-9 to TRBJ2-1; tentative D call: TRBD1 (6 bases). This CDR3 is 14 amino acids long. The ends were cut back, 4 bases at V and 8 bases at J, with 15 bases in the middle. Germline V gene data show CDR1 as SEHNR and CDR2 as FQNEAQ (reference sequence). The CDR3 loop is CASSSRQGFDEQFF. CDR3 nucleotide sequence: TGTGCCAGCAGCTCACGGCAGGGGTTTGATGAGCAGTTCTTC.

The chain couples TRBV3-1 to TRBJ1-1; D not certain. Germline V CDR1 and CDR2: LGHDT, YNNKEL (reference sequence). This CDR3 contains 13 residues. Trimming took 3 bases from V and 0 from J, leaving 5 bases between them. The CDR3 DNA is TGTGCCAGCAGCCAGGTGATGAACACTGAAGCTTTCTTT. This codes for CASSQVMNTEAFF.

The chain uses TRBV7-6 and TRBJ2-1; D possibly corresponds to TRBD2 (6 bases). The ends were cut back, 5 bases at V and 8 bases at J, with 19 bases in the middle. CDR1 is SGHVS and CDR2 is FNYEAQ in the germline V gene. The CDR3 contains 15 residues. The CDR3 DNA reads TGTGCCAGCAGCCCCCAGGGACTTCGTGGCGATGAGCAGTTCTTC. Translation gives CASSPQGLRGDEQFF.

The chain recombines TRBV5-1 with TRBJ1-4, with D maybe TRBD1 (5 bases). CDR1 is SGHRS and CDR2 is YFSETQ in the germline V gene. Trimming took off 3 bases at V and 2 bases at J, with 8 bases between the two ends. The length of the CDR3 is 14 residues. CDR3 protein: CASSWTPTNEKLFF. For the CDR3, the DNA is TGCGCCAGCAGCTGGACACCGACTAATGAAAAACTGTTTTTT.

The V gene is TRBV12-3 or TRBV12-4, the J gene TRBJ2-1; the match to TRBD1 covers 8 bases. The CDR3 has 14 residues. Trimming cost V 3 bases and J 8 bases; bases outside gene matches: 6. CDR3: CASSFWDRTHEQFF. DNA of the CDR3: TGTGCCAGCAGTTTTTGGGACAGGACCCATGAGCAGTTCTTC.

The J gene is TRBJ2-2, the V gene TRBV24-1; 15 bases are shared with TRBD2. Germline-derived CDR1 and CDR2 are KGHDR and SFDVKD. Trimming at V came to 4 bases and at J to 6 bases, leaving 20 bases not matched to a gene. There are 22 residues in the CDR3. The CDR3 here is CATSDLSQGRGLAGGPAGELFF. The CDR3 region has the DNA TGTGCCACCAGTGACCTCTCACAGGGGCGAGGACTAGCGGGAGGGCCAGCCGGGGAGCTGTTTTTT.

The rearrangement uses TRBV6-2 or TRBV6-3 and TRBJ1-5, with D possibly TRBD1 on 5 matching bases. The V end lost 3 bases, the J end lost 8 bases, and 17 bases lay between the germline ends. CDR3 size: 15 residues. Germline V gives CDR1 MNHEY, CDR2 SVGEGT. The CDR3 DNA is TGTGCCAGCAGTTATGAATCGCAGGGCGTCAAGCCCCAGCATTTT. Its protein product is CASSYESQGVKPQHF.